A selection of T cell receptor beta chains follows, all from one sample in a study of T cell repertoires and HLA-DP antigens. No cognate antigen is known for these TCRs. The assay was immunoSEQ multiplex PCR, and TCRdb's table has in-frame clones only and misses some. The sample has fewer than 75,000 clones, about four fifths seen once. The sequenced material came from CD4+ T cells from PBMCs. The receptor set was obtained from a man between 60 and 75 years old in good health and CMV-seronegative. Each CDR3 is given with its conserved first and last residue. A D gene is named only where the DNA matches it firmly. Clone sizes are given selectively: once, few, many, or a class where the clone is expanded.

>TRBD1|TRBJ2-7|.|TRBV29-1
CSVGDSVFYEQYF
TGCAGCGTCGGGGACAGTGTATTCTACGAGCAGTACTTC
>TRBD1|TRBJ1-5|.|TRBV5-1
CASSFGDSQPQHF
TGCGCCAGCAGCTTTGGGGACAGCCAGCCCCAGCATTTT
>TRBD2|TRBJ2-7|.|TRBV6-5
CASGERGPSEQYF
TGTGCCAGCGGAGAGCGGGGGCCAAGCGAGCAGTACTTC
>TRBD2|TRBJ2-3|.|TRBV27
CASSSRLATDTQYF
TGTGCCAGCAGTTCCCGACTAGCCACAGATACGCAGTATTTT
>TRBD1|TRBJ1-5|.|TRBV30
CAWSAPWAGGNQPQHF
TGTGCCTGGAGTGCCCCGTGGGCAGGGGGGAATCAGCCCCAGCATTTT
>.|TRBJ1-4|.|TRBV29-1
CSVGLGATNEKLFF
TGCAGCGTTGGCCTCGGTGCAACTAATGAAAAACTGTTTTTT
>.|TRBJ1-1|.|TRBV5-1
CASSPLPGTVNTEAFF
TGCGCCAGCAGCCCACTCCCGGGCACAGTGAACACTGAAGCTTTCTTT
>.|TRBJ2-1|once|TRBV25-1
CASSEFKNGDNEQFF
TGTGCCAGCAGTGAATTTAAAAACGGCGACAATGAGCAGTTCTTC
>.|TRBJ1-2|.|TRBV7-2
CASSSTGTNNYGYTF
TGTGCCAGCAGCTCGACCGGGACGAATAACTATGGCTACACCTTC
>TRBD1|TRBJ1-5|.|TRBV4-3
CASSLSDRADQPQHF
TGCGCCAGCAGCCTTAGCGACAGGGCCGATCAGCCCCAGCATTTT
>.|TRBJ1-2|.|TRBV5-4
CASRTSANYGYTF
TGTGCCAGCAGAACATCAGCTAACTATGGCTACACCTTC
>.|TRBJ2-2|.|TRBV19
CASMRMRELFF
TGTGCCAGTATGAGGATGAGGGAGCTGTTTTTT
>TRBD1|TRBJ2-1|.|TRBV5-4
CASSLAGTGYYNEQFF
TGTGCCAGCAGCTTGGCCGGGACAGGGTACTACAATGAGCAGTTCTTC
>.|TRBJ1-1|.|TRBV5-1
CASSLAPGNPEAFF
TGCGCCAGCAGCTTGGCTCCCGGTAACCCTGAAGCTTTCTTT
>.|TRBJ1-1|.|TRBV28
CASSLPQNTEAFF
TGTGCCAGCAGTTTACCCCAGAACACTGAAGCTTTCTTT
>TRBD1|TRBJ1-2|.|TRBV11-2
CASSLAGGNDGYTF
TGTGCCAGCAGCTTAGCAGGGGGTAACGATGGCTACACCTTC
>.|TRBJ2-4|.|TRBV9
CASSVGLAKNIQYF
TGTGCCAGCAGCGTAGGGCTAGCCAAAAACATTCAGTACTTC
>.|TRBJ2-1|.|TRBV11-2
CASSLVKAGGEQFF
TGTGCCAGCAGCTTAGTAAAGGCAGGGGGGGAGCAGTTCTTC
>.|TRBJ2-7|.|TRBV28
CASSPQGHEQYF
TGTGCCAGCAGCCCACAGGGTCACGAGCAGTACTTC
>TRBD2|TRBJ2-3|few|TRBV7-2
CASSLDGVTSGRTDTQYF
TGTGCCAGCAGCTTAGACGGGGTGACTAGCGGGAGGACAGATACGCAGTATTTT
>.|TRBJ1-4|.|TRBV5-1
CASSYLGQPNEKLFF
TGCGCCAGCAGCTACCTTGGGCAGCCGAATGAAAAACTGTTTTTT
>.|TRBJ1-4|.|TRBV19
CASSMFGATNEKLFF
TGTGCCAGTAGTATGTTCGGGGCAACTAATGAAAAACTGTTTTTT
>.|TRBJ1-1|.|TRBV7-2
CASSLAGWRNTEAFF
TGTGCCAGCAGCTTAGCGGGGTGGAGGAACACTGAAGCTTTCTTT
>TRBD2|TRBJ2-1|once|TRBV5-1
CASSPLAGEGEQFF
TGCGCCAGCAGTCCACTAGCGGGAGAGGGAGAGCAGTTCTTC
>.|TRBJ1-1|.|TRBV6-6
CASSFPNTEAFF
TGTGCCAGCAGTTTTCCGAACACTGAAGCTTTCTTT
>.|TRBJ1-3|.|TRBV4-1
CASSQDTDGSSGNTIYF
TGCGCCAGCAGCCAAGATACCGACGGGAGCTCTGGAAACACCATATATTTT
>.|TRBJ1-3|.|TRBV5-4
CASRRDPSSGNTIYF
TGTGCCAGCCGTCGGGACCCCAGCTCTGGAAACACCATATATTTT
>.|TRBJ2-5|.|TRBV5-8
CASSLAGSFGGYF
TGTGCCAGCAGCTTGGCCGGTTCTTTCGGGGGGTACTTC
>.|TRBJ1-1|.|TRBV9
CASSVRPDGNTEAFF
TGTGCCAGCAGCGTGAGACCCGACGGGAACACTGAAGCTTTCTTT
>.|TRBJ1-2|.|TRBV19
CASSINSPNYGYTF
TGTGCCAGTAGTATTAACAGCCCTAACTATGGCTACACCTTC
>.|TRBJ1-2|once|TRBV9
CASSVEDYNYGYTF
TGTGCCAGCAGCGTAGAAGACTATAACTATGGCTACACCTTC
>TRBD2|TRBJ2-1|.|TRBV6-5
CASSAWGGKHHEQFF
TGTGCCAGCAGTGCCTGGGGGGGGAAGCACCATGAGCAGTTCTTC
>.|TRBJ2-3|.|TRBV28
CASSRTDTQYF
TGTGCCAGCAGCCGCACAGATACGCAGTATTTT
>.|TRBJ1-3|.|TRBV30
CAWSKDGNTIYF
TGTGCCTGGAGTAAGGACGGAAACACCATATATTTT
>.|TRBJ1-2|.|TRBV6-6
CAIRTEDRMRYTF
TGTGCCATCCGAACAGAAGACCGTATGAGGTACACCTTC
>.|TRBJ1-1|.|TRBV2
CASSEASVQNTEAFF
TGTGCCAGCAGTGAAGCCTCGGTTCAGAACACTGAAGCTTTCTTT